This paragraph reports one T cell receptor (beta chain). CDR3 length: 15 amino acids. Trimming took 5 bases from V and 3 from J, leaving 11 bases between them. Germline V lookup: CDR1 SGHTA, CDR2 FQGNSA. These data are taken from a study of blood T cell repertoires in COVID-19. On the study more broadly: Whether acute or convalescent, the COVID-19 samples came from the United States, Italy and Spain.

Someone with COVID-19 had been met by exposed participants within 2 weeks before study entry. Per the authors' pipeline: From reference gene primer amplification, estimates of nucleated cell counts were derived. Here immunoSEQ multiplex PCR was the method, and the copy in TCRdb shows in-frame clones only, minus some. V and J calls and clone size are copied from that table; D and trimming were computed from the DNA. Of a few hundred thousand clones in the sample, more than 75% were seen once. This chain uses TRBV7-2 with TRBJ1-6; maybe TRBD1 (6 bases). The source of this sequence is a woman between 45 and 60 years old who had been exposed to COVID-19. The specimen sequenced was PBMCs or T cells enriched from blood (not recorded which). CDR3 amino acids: CASSPQTGYNSPLHF. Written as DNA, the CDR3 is TGTGCCAGCAGCCCTCAGACAGGCTATAATTCACCCCTCCACTTT.